Presented here are 10 T cell receptor beta chains from one specimen sequenced in a study of T-cell reconstitution after alpha-beta-depleted transplantation in children. Preparing the TCRbeta library involved the use of unique molecular identifiers. TCRdb recomputed calls from the PCR reads with MiXCR, one row per CDR3 protein. Here the sample spans 300,000 or so distinct CDR3 sequences, about 10% being singletons. This specimen was PBMCs from the stem cell graft donor, taken from the stem cell graft. Every receptor here comes from a human donor who donated a stem cell graft to a child with SCID.

The chain uses TRBV15 and TRBJ1-6, with a tentative D call TRBD1 (6 bases). CDR3 size: 13 residues. The V end lost 2 bases, the J end lost 9 bases, and 8 bases lay between the germline ends. CDR1 is LNHNV and CDR2 is YYDKDF in the germline V gene (reference sequence). The CDR3 protein is CATSRQGSSPLHF. In DNA, the CDR3 is TGTGCCACCAGCAGACAGGGGAGTTCACCCCTCCACTTT.

This clonotype has ten or more counts. DNA of the CDR3: TGTGCCAGCAGCCCGCGGACTGCTTCCTACGAGCAGTACTTC. As protein: CASSPRTASYEQYF. The chain employs TRBV9 and TRBJ2-7, with D perhaps TRBD2 (5 bases). The germline gives CDR1 SGDLS, CDR2 YYNGEE. V lost 4 bases, J lost 1 base, and 12 bases lay in between. This CDR3 is built from 14 residues.

In this sample, this clonotype turned up many times. This rearrangement joins TRBV6-5 to TRBJ2-5; 8 bases map to TRBD1. V trimming: 6 bases; J trimming: 7 bases; junction bases outside the gene matches: 4. The V gene's germline CDR1 is MNHEY and CDR2 SVGAGI. The CDR3 is made up of 12 amino acids. The CDR3 region is CASRTGEGTQYF. Written as DNA, the CDR3 is TGTGCCAGCAGGACAGGGGAAGGGACCCAGTACTTC.

Worth noting for this clonotype: An end of the junction does not agree with germline; a read error may underlie this. The chain employs TRBV7-7 and TRBJ2-2, with a tentative D call TRBD1 (5 bases). CDR1 and CDR2 (germline): SSHAT, FNYEAQ (reference sequence). The CDR3 spans 15 residues. This CDR3 is CASSLAGAGTGELFF. The CDR3 DNA sequence: TGTGCTAGCAGCTTAGCCGGAGCAGGGACCGGGGAGCTGTTTTTT.

V is TRBV10-3 and J is TRBJ2-7, with a weak D call TRBD2 (6 bases). The length of the CDR3 is 15 residues. The V gene lost 4 bases and the J gene lost 2 bases, with 15 bases spanning the gap. Germline values: CDR1 ENHRY, CDR2 SYGVKD. The CDR3 nucleotides read TGTGCCATCAGTGCTCAGGCCGGCGGGACCTACGAGCAGTACTTC. It yields the protein CAISAQAGGTYEQYF.

This clonotype was counted a few times. The junction differs from germline at one of its ends, possibly a read error. The V and J genes are TRBV7-7 and TRBJ2-1; TRBD1 matches at 8 bases. The CDR3 is 14 residues long. The germline gives CDR1 SSHAT, CDR2 FNYEAQ (reference sequence). DNA of the CDR3: TGTGCTAGCAGTAATAACAGGGGGGACAATGAGCAGTTCTTC. This sequence encodes CASSNNRGDNEQFF.

In this sample, this clonotype turned up many times. The chain uses TRBV5-1 and TRBJ2-3; 11 positions agree with TRBD1. Germline assignment: CDR1 SGHRS and CDR2 YFSETQ. V gave up 3 bases and J gave up 3 bases; unmatched junction bases: 6. The CDR3 is 16 amino acids. The CDR3 loop is CASSSRTGGGTDTQYF. CDR3 DNA: TGCGCCAGCAGCTCCAGGACAGGGGGCGGGACAGATACGCAGTATTTT.

This clonotype was observed at least ten times. The chain links TRBV20-1 to TRBJ2-1; 10 bases map to TRBD2. Germline CDR1 is DFQATT and CDR2 is SNEGSKA (reference sequence). J gave up 3 bases and V 5 bases, and 4 bases lay outside the gene matches. The CDR3 runs to 14 residues. The CDR3 coding sequence is TGCAGTGCTCATAGCGGGGGGTTCTACAATGAGCAGTTCTTC. Translating gives CSAHSGGFYNEQFF.

The chain combines TRBV20-1 with TRBJ2-3, with 9 positions matching TRBD2. J gave up 0 bases and V 0 bases, and 4 bases lay outside the gene matches. The CDR3 has 16 residues. Looked up from germline, CDR1 is DFQATT and CDR2 is SNEGSKA (reference sequence). The CDR3 region has the DNA TGCAGTGCTAGAGATATTACTAGCGGGAGCACAGATACGCAGTATTTT. This translates into CSARDITSGSTDTQYF.

Only a few counts were recorded for this clonotype. The gene calls are TRBV11-2 and TRBJ2-7; D may be TRBD1 or TRBD2 (5 bases each). CDR1 is SGHAT, CDR2 FQNNGV, per germline. The CDR3 is made up of 14 amino acids. V dropped 5 bases and J dropped 7 bases, with 18 bases sitting between them. CDR3 DNA: TGTGCCAGCAGCATGGTCGGGACGGCTTGGGAGCAGTACTTC. Translation gives CASSMVGTAWEQYF.